Sequencing of this TCR beta chain was carried out in a study of Graves' ophthalmopathy and Graves' hyperthyroidism. The authors amplified TCR beta CDR3 regions from RNA transcripts. Second-round multiplex PCR followed a first-round RT-PCR using HTBI primers. TCRdb used MiXCR to reprocess the multiplex PCR reads, holding one entry per CDR3 protein. The sample carries about 1.1 million distinct CDR3 sequences, about 36% recorded once. V was pared by 9 bases and J by 10 bases, with 7 bases between. This CDR3 region has 10 residues. Germline assignment: CDR1 WNHNN and CDR2 SYGVQD (reference sequence). Enrolled hyperthyroidism patients had a new diagnosis, a duration under 2 months, and an age of 18 to 65. Clinical symptoms, serum thyroxine, TRAb, thyroid ultrasound and orbital computed tomography formed the basis of diagnosis.

This chain connects TRBV10-1 to TRBJ1-6; the D is unclear. The sample consisted of peripheral blood or thyroid tissue (not recorded which). The source of this sequence is an adult man with Graves' hyperthyroidism. The CDR3 loop is CARVSSPLHF. DNA for the CDR3: TGCGCCAGGGTCAGCTCACCCCTCCACTTT.